This T cell receptor (beta chain) was captured by sequencing in a study of shared clonotypes between healthy human individuals. Study conclusions and caveats: Among non-shared clonotypes, generation probabilities were lower than among those shared by all four donors.

Germline assignment: CDR1 MNHEY and CDR2 SMNVEV (reference sequence). Trimming left V 6 bases short and J 1 base short, with 10 bases between. The CDR3 runs 14 residues. Here immunoSEQ multiplex PCR was the method, and the copy in TCRdb shows in-frame clones only, minus some. The table lists under 1 million clones, 96% of them singletons, with less than 0.25% in the top ten. To note about this clone: Antigen specificity is unknown.

Positively selected for CCR7, the CD45RO-negative cells used as naive CD8 cells excluded terminally differentiated effector memory CD45RA+ cells. This sequence originates from a man aged 25 to 40 in good health. The material sequenced was naive CD8+ T cells sorted from blood. The chain uses TRBV27 and TRBJ2-1, with D unresolved. The DNA for the CDR3 is TGTGCCAGCAGAATGGAGTCGTCCTACAATGAGCAGTTCTTC. It is translated as CASRMESSYNEQFF.